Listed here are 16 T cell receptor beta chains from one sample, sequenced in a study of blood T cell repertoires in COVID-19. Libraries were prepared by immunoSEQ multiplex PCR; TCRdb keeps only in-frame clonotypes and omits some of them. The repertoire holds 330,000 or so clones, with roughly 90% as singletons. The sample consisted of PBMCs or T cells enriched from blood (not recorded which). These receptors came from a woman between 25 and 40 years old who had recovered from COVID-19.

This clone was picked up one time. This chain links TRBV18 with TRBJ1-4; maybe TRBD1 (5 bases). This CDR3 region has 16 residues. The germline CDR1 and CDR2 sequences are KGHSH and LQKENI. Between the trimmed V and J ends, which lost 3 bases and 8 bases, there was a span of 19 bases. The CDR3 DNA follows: TGTGCCAGCTCACCCGTAGACAGTCCGGATGGGGAAAAACTGTTTTTT. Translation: CASSPVDSPDGEKLFF.

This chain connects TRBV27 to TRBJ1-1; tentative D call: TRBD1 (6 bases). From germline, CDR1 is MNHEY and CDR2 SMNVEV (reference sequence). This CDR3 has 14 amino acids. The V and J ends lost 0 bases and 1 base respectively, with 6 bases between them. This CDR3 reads CASSLSTGNTEAFF. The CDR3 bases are TGTGCCAGCAGTTTATCGACAGGGAACACTGAAGCTTTCTTT.

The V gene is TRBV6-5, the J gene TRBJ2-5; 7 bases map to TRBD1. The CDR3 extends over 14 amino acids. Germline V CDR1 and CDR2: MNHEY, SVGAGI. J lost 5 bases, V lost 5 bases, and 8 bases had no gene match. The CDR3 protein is CASSPDRVAETQYF. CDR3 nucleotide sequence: TGTGCCAGCAGTCCAGACAGGGTGGCGGAGACCCAGTACTTC.

The CDR3: CASSLGLAGPYEQYF. Written as DNA, the CDR3 is TGTGCCAGCAGCTTGGGGTTAGCGGGGCCCTACGAGCAGTACTTC. The V gene is TRBV5-4, the J gene TRBJ2-7, with 8 bases lining up with TRBD2. Per the germline V gene, CDR1 is SGHNT and CDR2 is YYREEE (reference sequence). The CDR3 loop spans 15 amino acids. The V segment lost 0 bases and the J segment 2 bases; nucleotides outside the gene matches: 4.

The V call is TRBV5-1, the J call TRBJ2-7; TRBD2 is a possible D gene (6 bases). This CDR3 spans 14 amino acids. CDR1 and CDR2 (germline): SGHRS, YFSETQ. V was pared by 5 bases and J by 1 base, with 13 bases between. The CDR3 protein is CASRAGRESYEQYF. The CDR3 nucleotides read TGCGCCAGCAGGGCGGGACGAGAGTCCTACGAGCAGTACTTC.

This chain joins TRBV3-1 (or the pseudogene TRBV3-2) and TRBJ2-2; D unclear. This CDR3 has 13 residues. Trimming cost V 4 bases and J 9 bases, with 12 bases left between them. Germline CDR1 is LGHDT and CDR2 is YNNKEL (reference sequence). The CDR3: CASSPSQRRELFF. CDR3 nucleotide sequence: TGTGCCAGCAGCCCTTCTCAGAGGCGGGAGCTGTTTTTT.

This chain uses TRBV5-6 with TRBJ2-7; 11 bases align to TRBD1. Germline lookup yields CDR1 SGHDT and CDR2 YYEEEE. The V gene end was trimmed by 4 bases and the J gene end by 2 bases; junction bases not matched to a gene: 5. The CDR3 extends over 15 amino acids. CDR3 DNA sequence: TGTGCCAGCAGCCCGGGGACAGGGGGGACCTACGAGCAGTACTTC. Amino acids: CASSPGTGGTYEQYF.

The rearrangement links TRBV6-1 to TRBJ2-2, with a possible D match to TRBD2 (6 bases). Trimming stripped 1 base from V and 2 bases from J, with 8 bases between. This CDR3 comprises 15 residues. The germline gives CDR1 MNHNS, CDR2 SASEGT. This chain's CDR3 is CASSEEDYNTGELFF. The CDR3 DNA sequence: TGTGCCAGCAGTGAAGAGGACTATAACACCGGGGAGCTGTTTTTT.

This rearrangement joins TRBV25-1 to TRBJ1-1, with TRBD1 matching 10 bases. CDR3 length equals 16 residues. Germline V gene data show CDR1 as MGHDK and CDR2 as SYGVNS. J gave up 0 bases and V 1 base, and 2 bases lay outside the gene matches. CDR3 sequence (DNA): TGTGCCAGCAGTGAATGGACAGGGGGTATGAACACTGAAGCTTTCTTT. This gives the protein CASSEWTGGMNTEAFF.

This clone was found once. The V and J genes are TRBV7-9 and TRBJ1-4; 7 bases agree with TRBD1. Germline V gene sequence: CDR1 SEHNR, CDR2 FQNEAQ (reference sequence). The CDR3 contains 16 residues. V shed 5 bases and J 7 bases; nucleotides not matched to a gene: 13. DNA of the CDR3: TGTGCCAGCAGCCCCGTTTCATCCAGGGGGGTTGAAAAACTGTTTTTT. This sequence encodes CASSPVSSRGVEKLFF.

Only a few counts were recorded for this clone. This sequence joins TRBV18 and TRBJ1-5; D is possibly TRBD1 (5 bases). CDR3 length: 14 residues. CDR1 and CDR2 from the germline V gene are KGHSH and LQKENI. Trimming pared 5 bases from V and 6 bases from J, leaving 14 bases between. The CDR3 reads CASSTTGQGQPQHF. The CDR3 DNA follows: TGTGCCAGCTCAACTACAGGTCAGGGTCAGCCCCAGCATTTT.

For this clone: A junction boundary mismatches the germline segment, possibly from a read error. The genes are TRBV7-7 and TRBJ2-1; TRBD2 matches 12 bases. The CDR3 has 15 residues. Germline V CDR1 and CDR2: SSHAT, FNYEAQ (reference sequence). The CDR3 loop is CASSPTSGGYNEQFF. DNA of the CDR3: TGTGCTAGCAGCCCGACTAGCGGGGGCTACAATGAGCAGTTCTTC.

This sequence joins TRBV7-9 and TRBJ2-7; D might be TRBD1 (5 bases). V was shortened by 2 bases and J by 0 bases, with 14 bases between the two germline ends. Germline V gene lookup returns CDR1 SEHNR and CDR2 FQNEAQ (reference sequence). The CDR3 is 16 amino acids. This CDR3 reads CASSLLVSGISYEQYF. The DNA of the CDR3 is TGTGCCAGCAGCTTACTCGTTTCAGGGATCTCCTACGAGCAGTACTTC.

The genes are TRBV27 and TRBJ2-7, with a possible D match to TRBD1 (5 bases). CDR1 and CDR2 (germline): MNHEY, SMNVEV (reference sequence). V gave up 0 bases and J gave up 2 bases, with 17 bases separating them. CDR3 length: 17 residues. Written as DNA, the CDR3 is TGTGCCAGCAGTTTATCGGGTGGGGCCGAAAAGGCCTACGAGCAGTACTTC. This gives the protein CASSLSGGAEKAYEQYF.

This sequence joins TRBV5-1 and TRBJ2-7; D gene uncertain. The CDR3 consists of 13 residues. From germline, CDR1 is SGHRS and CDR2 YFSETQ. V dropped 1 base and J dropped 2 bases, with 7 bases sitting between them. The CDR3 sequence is CASSLPVPYEQYF. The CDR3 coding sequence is TGCGCCAGCAGCTTGCCCGTCCCCTACGAGCAGTACTTC.

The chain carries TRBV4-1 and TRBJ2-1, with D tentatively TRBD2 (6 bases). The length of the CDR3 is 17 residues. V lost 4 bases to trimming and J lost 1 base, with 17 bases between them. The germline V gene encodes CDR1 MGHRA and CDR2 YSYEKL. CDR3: CASSPPLPGASYNEQFF. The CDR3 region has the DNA TGCGCCAGCAGCCCACCCCTGCCGGGAGCATCCTACAATGAGCAGTTCTTC.